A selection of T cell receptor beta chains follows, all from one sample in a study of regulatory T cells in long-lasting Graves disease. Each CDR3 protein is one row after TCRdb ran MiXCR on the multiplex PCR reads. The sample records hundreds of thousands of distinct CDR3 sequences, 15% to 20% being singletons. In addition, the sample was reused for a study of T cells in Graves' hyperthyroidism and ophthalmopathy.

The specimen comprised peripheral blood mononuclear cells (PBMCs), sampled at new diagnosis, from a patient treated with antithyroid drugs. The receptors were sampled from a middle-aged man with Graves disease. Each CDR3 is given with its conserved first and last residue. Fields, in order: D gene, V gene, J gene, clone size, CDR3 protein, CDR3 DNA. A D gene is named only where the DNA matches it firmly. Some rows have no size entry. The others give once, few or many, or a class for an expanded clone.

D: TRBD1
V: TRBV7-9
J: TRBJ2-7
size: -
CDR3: CASSPPGQPYEQYF
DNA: TGTGCCAGCAGCCCCCCGGGACAGCCCTACGAGCAGTACTTC

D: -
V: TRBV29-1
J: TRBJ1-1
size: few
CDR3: CITGGRGAGVNTEAFF
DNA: TGCATCACCGGGGGGCGCGGGGCCGGCGTGAACACTGAAGCTTTCTTT

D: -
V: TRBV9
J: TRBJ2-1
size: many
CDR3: CASSVAGHNEQFF
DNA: TGTGCCAGCAGCGTAGCGGGCCATAATGAGCAGTTCTTC

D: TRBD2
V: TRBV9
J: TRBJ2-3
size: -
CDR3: CASSVVGLAGVDTQYF
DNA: TGTGCCAGCAGCGTAGTCGGACTAGCGGGGGTAGATACACAGTATTTT

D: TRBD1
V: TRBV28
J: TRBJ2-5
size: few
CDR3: CASSFGDRDLETQYF
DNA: TGTGCCAGCAGTTTTGGGGACAGGGACCTAGAGACCCAGTACTTC

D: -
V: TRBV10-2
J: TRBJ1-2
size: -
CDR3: CASSMAVTNYGYTF
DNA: TGCGCCAGCAGTATGGCAGTAACTAACTATGGCTACACCTTC

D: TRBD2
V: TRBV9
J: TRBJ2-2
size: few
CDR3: CASSPRTSGGSGELFF
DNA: TGTGCCAGCAGCCCTCGGACTAGCGGGGGGTCCGGGGAGCTGTTTTTT

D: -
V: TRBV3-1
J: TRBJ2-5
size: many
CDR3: CASSFRANAQYF
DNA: TGTGCCAGCAGCTTCCGGGCAAACGCCCAGTACTTC

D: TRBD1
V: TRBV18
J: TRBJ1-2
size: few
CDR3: CASSSSGQGSGYTF
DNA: TGTGCCAGCTCATCTTCGGGACAGGGCTCTGGCTACACCTTC

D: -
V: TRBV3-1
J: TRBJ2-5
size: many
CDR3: CASSYSGTQETQYF
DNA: TGTGCCAGCAGCTACAGTGGGACCCAAGAGACCCAGTACTTC

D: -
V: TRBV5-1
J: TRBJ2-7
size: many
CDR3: CASSRPGAGNYEQYF
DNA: TGCGCCAGCAGCAGACCGGGGGCAGGGAACTACGAGCAGTACTTC

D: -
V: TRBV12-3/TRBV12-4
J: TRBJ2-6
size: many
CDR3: CASRETANVLTF
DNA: TGTGCCAGCAGGGAAACAGCCAACGTCCTGACTTTC

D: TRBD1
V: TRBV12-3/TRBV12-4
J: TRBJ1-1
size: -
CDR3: CASSWAGGEDTEAFF
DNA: TGTGCCAGCAGTTGGGCAGGGGGCGAGGACACTGAAGCTTTCTTT

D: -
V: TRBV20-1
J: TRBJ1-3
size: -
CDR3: CSAYTRYSGNTIYF
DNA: TGCAGTGCTTACACACGTTACTCTGGAAACACCATATATTTT

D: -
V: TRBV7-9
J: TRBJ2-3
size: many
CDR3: CASSETTGTDTQYF
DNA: TGTGCCAGCAGCGAAACGACAGGCACAGATACGCAGTATTTT

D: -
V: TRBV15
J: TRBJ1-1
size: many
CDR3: CATSRDQGTITEAFF
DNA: TGTGCCACCAGCAGAGATCAGGGGACGATCACTGAAGCTTTCTTT

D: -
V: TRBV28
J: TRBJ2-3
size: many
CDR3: CASSSFTGTTDTQYF
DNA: TGTGCCAGCAGTTCCTTCACAGGGACCACAGATACGCAGTATTTT

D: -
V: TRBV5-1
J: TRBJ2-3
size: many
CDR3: CASSLRDSGPGDTQYF
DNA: TGCGCCAGCAGCCTCCGGGACTCCGGGCCGGGGGATACGCAGTATTTT

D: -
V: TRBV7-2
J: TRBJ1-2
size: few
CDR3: CASSGQSGDYGYTF
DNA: TGTGCCAGCAGCGGACAATCGGGGGACTATGGCTACACCTTC

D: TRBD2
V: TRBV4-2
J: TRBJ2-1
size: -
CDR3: CASSQDVGTSVMSEQFF
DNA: TGTGCCAGCAGCCAAGATGTAGGGACTAGCGTAATGAGTGAGCAGTTCTTC

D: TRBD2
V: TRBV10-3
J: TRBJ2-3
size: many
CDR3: CATAGGRGTDTQYF
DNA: TGTGCCACAGCGGGGGGCCGTGGCACAGATACGCAGTATTTT